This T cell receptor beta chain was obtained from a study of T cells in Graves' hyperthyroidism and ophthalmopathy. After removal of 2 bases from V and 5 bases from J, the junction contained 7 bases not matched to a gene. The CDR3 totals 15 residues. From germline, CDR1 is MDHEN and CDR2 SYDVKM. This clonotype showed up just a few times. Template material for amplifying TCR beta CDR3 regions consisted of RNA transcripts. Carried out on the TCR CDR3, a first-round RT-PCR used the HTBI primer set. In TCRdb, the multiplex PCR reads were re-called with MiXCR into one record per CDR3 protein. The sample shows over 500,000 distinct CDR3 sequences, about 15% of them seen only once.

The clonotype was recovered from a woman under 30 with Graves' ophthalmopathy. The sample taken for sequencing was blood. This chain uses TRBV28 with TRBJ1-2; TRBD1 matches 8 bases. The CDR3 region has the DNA TGTGCCAGCAGTTTAGCAGGGGGCTCGGGGTATGGCTACACCTTC. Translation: CASSLAGGSGYGYTF.